The source of this T cell receptor beta chain is a study of cytomegalovirus exposure and HLA in healthy donors. In the study overall: Inside one of the first data releases sat tens of millions of unique TCRs taken from HLA-typed donors.

This CDR3 has 14 amino acids. Germline V gene lookup returns CDR1 MRHNA and CDR2 SNTAGT. V was clipped by 0 bases and J by 3 bases, with 6 bases between them. Vbeta (60) and Jbeta (13) primers were used in the PCR. Method: immunoSEQ multiplex PCR; TCRdb's copy keeps in-frame clones and lacks some. The repertoire holds 100,000 to 150,000 clones, with around 86% as singletons. Notes on the study in general: For most TCR beta V segments, an earlier analysis put the productive rate at about 87% or about 30% of the time. Overall, 164 TCR beta chains were annotated as cytomegalovirus-associated.

Points on this clone: Its matching antigen is unknown.

Sequenced: PBMCs. The chain carries TRBV6-4 and TRBJ1-5, with a tentative D call TRBD1 (6 bases). The sequence was collected from a man aged 18 to 30 in good health and CMV-seronegative. CDR3 coding DNA: TGTGCCAGCAGTGACTCGGGGGCCAATCAGCCCCAGCATTTT. Encoded protein: CASSDSGANQPQHF.